This TCR beta chain was sequenced during a study of CD8 T cells in ankylosing spondylitis. Points from the study as a whole: Clones linked to disease, bearing a CD8+ phenotype, were relatively rare in peripheral blood. In ankylosing spondylitis blood, a motif of about eight highly homologous TCR beta variants appeared characteristic. Some motif variants had been reported before (in reactive arthritis synovial fluid and blood). The study looked at matched synovial fluid samples from ankylosing spondylitis patients. Disease-linked clones were reported to be significantly enriched there.

Researchers built TCR beta libraries using quantitative 5'-RACE with molecular barcodes. TCRdb reprocessed the 5' RACE reads via MiXCR and lists one record per CDR3 protein. This sample has some 840,000 distinct CDR3 sequences; over 9.5% occur once, and the top ten carry approximately 0.46%. This clonotype appeared a few times. Its antigen is unidentified. The sequence was collected from a male donor with ankylosing spondylitis. The sample consisted of blood, either unsorted or a sorted T cell fraction (not recorded which).

This CDR3 is CSATGTSGDYEQYF. In DNA form, the CDR3 reads TGCAGTGCCACAGGGACTAGCGGGGATTACGAGCAGTACTTC. This sequence joins TRBV20-1 and TRBJ2-7, with 13 bases fitting TRBD2. J was trimmed by 4 bases and V by 6 bases; bases with no gene match: 6. Germline V gives CDR1 DFQATT, CDR2 SNEGSKA (reference sequence). The CDR3 sequence is 14 residues long.